These 21 T cell receptor beta chains were all obtained from the same sample, sequenced in a study of molecular identifiers for immune sequencing clone quantification. TCRdb used MiXCR to reprocess the PCR reads, holding one entry per CDR3 protein. The sample holds tens of thousands of distinct CDR3 sequences, around 18% seen once. The sequencing input was naive CD8+ T cells from blood, with Jurkat cell RNA spiked in. The subset was: FACS-sorted CD8+CD4-CCR7+CD45RA+ naive T cells. These receptors originate from a human donor in good health. Some libraries in this study had Jurkat cell RNA spiked in.

This clonotype was recorded at least ten times. The gene calls are TRBV20-1 and TRBJ2-1; a weak D match, TRBD2 (5 bases). V lost 1 base to trimming and J lost 8 bases, with 15 bases between them. The CDR3 is 14 residues long. Germline V gives CDR1 DFQATT, CDR2 SNEGSKA (reference sequence). The chain's CDR3 is CSARALGGGDEQFF. The DNA of the CDR3 is TGCAGTGCTAGAGCCCTCGGAGGTGGCGATGAGCAGTTCTTC.

There are a few counts of this clonotype. The chain carries TRBV20-1 and TRBJ2-1; 8 nucleotides line up with TRBD2. The CDR3 sequence is 12 residues long. After removal of 6 bases from V and 6 bases from J, the junction contained 4 bases not matched to a gene. Looked up from germline, CDR1 is DFQATT and CDR2 is SNEGSKA (reference sequence). The CDR3 reads CSAKGLVNEQFF. In nucleotides, the CDR3 is TGCAGTGCAAAGGGACTAGTCAATGAGCAGTTCTTC.

This clonotype was seen once. The chain joins TRBV28 to TRBJ1-3; TRBD1 might be the D (5 bases). From germline, CDR1 is MDHEN and CDR2 SYDVKM. Trimming stripped 6 bases from V and 0 bases from J, with 15 bases between. There are 16 residues in the CDR3. This CDR3 reads CASRGPRGSSGNTIYF. The CDR3 region has the DNA TGTGCCAGCAGGGGCCCCCGGGGGTCCTCTGGAAACACCATATATTTT. The complete variable domain, with remaining parts taken from reference TRBV28 and TRBJ1-3, reads DVKVTQSSRYLVKRTGEKVFLECVQDMDHENMFWYRQDPGLGLRLIYFSYDVKMKEKGDIPEGYSVSREKKERFSLILESASTNQTSMYLCASRGPRGSSGNTIYFGEGSWLTVV.

There are many counts of this clonotype. The V and J genes are TRBV9 and TRBJ2-1; 10 bases match TRBD2. This CDR3 comprises 15 residues. J was trimmed by 9 bases and V by 0 bases; bases with no gene match: 6. CDR1 and CDR2 from the germline V gene are SGDLS and YYNGEE. The CDR3 here is CASSVVASGSFEQFF. The CDR3 region has the DNA TGTGCCAGCAGCGTAGTCGCTAGCGGGAGTTTTGAGCAGTTCTTC.

V usage is TRBV28 and J usage is TRBJ1-1; TRBD1 agrees at 10 bases. The V segment lost 3 bases and the J segment 0 bases; nucleotides outside the gene matches: 4. In germline, CDR1 is MDHEN, CDR2 SYDVKM. This CDR3 contains 16 residues. The DNA for the CDR3 is TGTGCCAGCAGTTTCGGACAGGGGGTTTTGAACACTGAAGCTTTCTTT. Translating it yields CASSFGQGVLNTEAFF.

This clonotype was observed at least ten times. The chain is built from TRBV28 and TRBJ1-6; TRBD1 matches 8 bases. V shed 6 bases and J 0 bases; nucleotides not matched to a gene: 7. In germline, CDR1 is MDHEN, CDR2 SYDVKM. This CDR3 has 17 amino acids. Written as DNA, the CDR3 is TGTGCCAGCAGCCCCAGGGGGCTGAGCTCCTATAATTCACCCCTCCACTTT. This encodes CASSPRGLSSYNSPLHF.

This clonotype was seen many times. Written as DNA, the CDR3 is TGCGCCAGCAGCCAAGAAAGGTGGGGTAGCACAGATACGCAGTATTTT. Protein: CASSQERWGSTDTQYF. V usage is TRBV4-3 and J usage is TRBJ2-3; D uncertain. The germline CDR1 and CDR2 sequences are LGHNA and YSLEER. The V gene lost 0 bases and the J gene lost 0 bases, with 10 bases spanning the gap. The CDR3 consists of 16 residues.

This clonotype was observed many times. This chain connects TRBV10-3 to TRBJ2-1; 9 nucleotides line up with TRBD1. The CDR3 contains 15 residues. Germline V lookup: CDR1 ENHRY, CDR2 SYGVKD. V was pared by 9 bases and J by 8 bases, with 14 bases of the junction left unmatched. The CDR3 spells CAIETGTGRLDEQFF. The CDR3 nucleotides are TGTGCCATAGAAACCGGGACAGGGCGTTTGGATGAGCAGTTCTTC.

In its sample, this clonotype was seen many times. The chain carries TRBV6-5 and TRBJ2-3; D gene ambiguous. CDR1 is MNHEY, CDR2 SVGAGI, per germline. Trimming stripped 2 bases from V and 3 bases from J, with 3 bases between. The CDR3 runs to 12 residues. Here the CDR3 reads CASSYGTDTQYF. The CDR3 DNA follows: TGTGCCAGCAGTTACGGGACAGATACGCAGTATTTT.

This clonotype was detected only a few times. The gene calls are TRBV4-3 and TRBJ2-1; 8 nucleotides match TRBD2. This CDR3 comprises 16 residues. Trimming removed 4 bases from V and 0 bases from J; junction bases left unmatched: 5. In germline, CDR1 is LGHNA, CDR2 YSLEER. In DNA form, the CDR3 reads TGCGCCAGCAGCCCCACTAGCGGTATCTCCTACAATGAGCAGTTCTTC. Encoded protein: CASSPTSGISYNEQFF.

Comment on this clonotype: A much larger clone is a single base away; this may be a read error. The chain's CDR3 is CARSLTGQGAITGELFF. DNA for the CDR3: TGTGCCCGCAGTTTAACGGGTCAGGGGGCTATCACCGGGGAGCTGTTTTTT. The chain carries TRBV27 and TRBJ2-2, with 8 bases aligning to TRBD1. Germline V gives CDR1 MNHEY, CDR2 SMNVEV (reference sequence). The CDR3 has 17 amino acids.

This clonotype has a handful of counts. V is TRBV11-2 and J is TRBJ2-7; D remains unclear. Germline loops: CDR1 SGHAT, CDR2 FQNNGV. The CDR3 is 11 residues long. V lost 4 bases and J 6 bases, leaving 7 bases between the germline ends. CDR3 DNA: TGTGCCAGCAGCTACATCTCCGAGCAGTACTTC. This gives the protein CASSYISEQYF. Combining the CDR3 with reference TRBV11-2 and TRBJ2-7 gives the whole variable domain EAGVAQSPRYKIIEKRQSVAFWCNPISGHATLYWYQQILGQGPKLLIQFQNNGVVDDSQLPKDRFSAERLKGVDSTLKIQPAKLEDSAVYLCASSYISEQYFGPGTRLTVT.

There are a few counts of this clonotype. CDR3 in amino acids: CASSTFPSGSGETQYF. The CDR3 DNA reads as TGCGCCAGCAGCACCTTCCCTAGCGGGAGTGGTGAGACCCAGTACTTC. V is TRBV5-1 and J is TRBJ2-5; 10 nucleotides line up with TRBD2. Germline-derived CDR1 and CDR2 are SGHRS and YFSETQ. This CDR3 has 16 residues. V lost 4 bases to trimming and J lost 5 bases; unmatched junction nucleotides: 11.

This clonotype was observed many times. The chain links TRBV12-3 or TRBV12-4 to TRBJ2-5, with 11 bases fitting TRBD2. The CDR3 is 13 amino acids. J gave up 5 bases and V 8 bases, and 4 bases lay outside the gene matches. CDR3 in DNA: TGTGCCAGCCTACTAGCGGGAGAGGAGACCCAGTACTTC. Translating gives CASLLAGEETQYF.

The V call is TRBV12-3 or TRBV12-4, the J call TRBJ2-7; no clear D gene. This CDR3 contains 14 residues. Trimming took 8 bases from V and 3 from J, leaving 17 bases between them. CDR3 nucleotide sequence: TGTGCCAGCGGGTACGGCGGAACGAACTACGAGCAGTACTTC. It specifies CASGYGGTNYEQYF.

This clonotype was seen ten or more times. CDR3 sequence reads: CASSQSPQNIQYF. The CDR3, as DNA: TGTGCCAGCAGCCAGAGTCCCCAAAACATTCAGTACTTC. The chain employs TRBV27 and TRBJ2-4; D gene unclear. Germline CDR1 and CDR2: MNHEY and SMNVEV (reference sequence). The CDR3 covers 13 residues. V dropped 6 bases and J dropped 5 bases, with 11 bases sitting between them.

This clonotype showed up many times. This chain connects TRBV6-6 to TRBJ2-7, with D maybe TRBD1 (5 bases). This CDR3 has 14 amino acids. The germline V and J ends were trimmed by 4 bases and 7 bases, with 17 bases remaining between them. Germline CDR1 MNHNY, CDR2 SVGAGI (reference sequence). The CDR3 region has the DNA TGTGCCAGCAGTTCAGGGTTCCGGTGGGATGAGCAGTACTTC. Translating it yields CASSSGFRWDEQYF.

This clonotype was observed a single time. A read error may be the cause here, since a much bigger clone is one base away. The chain links TRBV12-3 or TRBV12-4 to TRBJ1-2; D unresolved. This CDR3 comprises 15 residues. The CDR3 reads CASSLGAGLLYGCTF. DNA of the CDR3: TGTGCCAGCAGTTTGGGCGCGGGCCTTCTCTATGGCTGCACCTTC.

A few counts support this clonotype. The J gene is TRBJ2-2, the V gene TRBV5-3; possible D gene TRBD2, 6 bases. TRBV5-3 is recorded as an ORF, its role being uncertain. The CDR3 loop spans 18 amino acids. V shed 8 bases and J shed 5 bases, with 28 bases lying between them. The DNA of the CDR3 is TGTGCCAGCAGCCCCAACCCCCGGGACTGGGTTTTTACCGGGGAGCTGTTTTTT. Its translation is CASSPNPRDWVFTGELFF.

This clonotype was observed a handful of times. The rearrangement uses TRBV6-7 and TRBJ1-5; D is ambiguous. TRBV6-7 is filed as an ORF, its function uncertain. The CDR3 totals 13 residues. The V and J ends lost 9 bases and 8 bases respectively, with 17 bases between them. CDR3 DNA: TGTGCCAGGAACCTCCGCGGGTTTGAGCCCCAGCATTTT. Amino acid sequence: CARNLRGFEPQHF.

In the case of this clonotype: This is likely a read error, given that the CDR3 carries no conserved phenylalanine or tryptophan at its end. The genes are TRBV13 and TRBJ1-1; D possibly corresponds to TRBD1 (5 bases). Germline assignment: CDR1 PRHDT and CDR2 FYEKMQ (reference sequence). The CDR3 has 16 amino acids. The CDR3, as DNA: TGTGCCAGCAGCTTACAGGTTTGGACACTGAACACTGAGGCTTTCCTT. It specifies CASSLQVWTLNTEAFL.